Sequencing of this T cell receptor beta chain was carried out in a study of neurological immune-mediated disorders. Findings of the study overall: There were no CDR3 amino acid sequences shared by expanded clones across subjects, a result suggesting private repertoires in all groups. Phylogenetic grouping placed 18 of 34 multiple sclerosis patients' repertoires in one related-CDR3 cluster, a possible signature.

Trimming shortened V by 5 bases and J by 8 bases, and 14 bases separated the two germline ends. The CDR3 is 13 amino acids. CDR1 and CDR2 from the germline V gene are SGHTS and YDEGEE. 5'RACE with 10-nucleotide random UMIs produced the cDNA. Each CDR3 protein is one row after TCRdb ran MiXCR on the 5' RACE reads. The data contain roughly 65,000 distinct CDR3 sequences, roughly 5% of them singletons. This clonotype was counted many times. Its antigen is unknown. 2 million unsorted PBMCs were stored in RNAlater at -80 °C before RNA extraction. Sample: PBMCs. This clonotype originated in a human donor with multiple sclerosis. The donor label of this sample is uncertain. The chain combines TRBV5-8 with TRBJ2-1; possible D gene TRBD1, 6 bases. The CDR3 bases are TGTGCCAGCAGAGGCAGGGGCCGGGATGAGCAGTTCTTC. Residues: CASRGRGRDEQFF.